This T cell receptor beta chain was recovered during a study of human T cells and chemical hapten exposure. Background on the study: The use of 2% DPC on about 2 cm by about 2 cm of upper inner arm skin constituted sensitization.

A few counts support this clonotype. Antigen unknown. Time point noted: pre-sensitization, week 0. Treatment here: therapeutic diphenylcyclopropenone sensitization with weekly scalp DPC. Researchers extracted total RNA from unfractionated whole blood. The CDR3 has 17 amino acids. Germline V gene lookup returns CDR1 SEHNR and CDR2 FQNEAQ (reference sequence). Trimming at V came to 6 bases and at J to 4 bases, leaving 17 bases not matched to a gene. Each cDNA molecule in the library carried unique molecular identifiers. TCRdb independently ran MiXCR on the RACE reads; one entry per CDR3 protein. The sample comprises 300,000 to 450,000 distinct CDR3 sequences, 4.5% to 5.5% of which are singletons, and roughly 8.2% rests with the top ten. Findings of the study overall: Large CDR3 similarity clusters arose significantly more often from expanded TCRs than from controls.

The source was whole blood, collected in connection with sensitization to the hapten diphenylcyclopropenone (DPC). This receptor was taken from a woman between 18 and 29 years old with alopecia areata. Some clones in this sample may be carry-over from other donors' samples. This chain uses TRBV7-9 with TRBJ2-7, with TRBD1 matching over 8 bases. The CDR3 is CASSLKVSAGGWYEQYF. The CDR3 DNA sequence: TGTGCCAGCAGTCTTAAGGTCTCGGCAGGGGGCTGGTACGAGCAGTACTTC.